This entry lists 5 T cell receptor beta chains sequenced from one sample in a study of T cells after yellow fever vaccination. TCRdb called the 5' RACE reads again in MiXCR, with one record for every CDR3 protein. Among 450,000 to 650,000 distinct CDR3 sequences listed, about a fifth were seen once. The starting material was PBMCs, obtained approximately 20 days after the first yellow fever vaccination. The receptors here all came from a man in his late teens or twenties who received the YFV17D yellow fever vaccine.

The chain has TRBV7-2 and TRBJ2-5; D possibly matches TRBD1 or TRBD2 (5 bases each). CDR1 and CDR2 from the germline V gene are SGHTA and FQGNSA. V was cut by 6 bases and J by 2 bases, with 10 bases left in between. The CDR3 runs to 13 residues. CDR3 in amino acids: CASRTGTQETQYF. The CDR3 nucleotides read TGTGCCAGCAGAACCGGGACGCAAGAGACCCAGTACTTC.

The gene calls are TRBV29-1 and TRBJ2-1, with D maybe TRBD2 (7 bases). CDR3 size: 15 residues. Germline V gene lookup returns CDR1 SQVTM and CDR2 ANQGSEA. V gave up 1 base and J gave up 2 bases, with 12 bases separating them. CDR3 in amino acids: CSVEARRGPYNEQFF. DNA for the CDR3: TGCAGCGTTGAAGCGAGGCGGGGGCCCTACAATGAGCAGTTCTTC.

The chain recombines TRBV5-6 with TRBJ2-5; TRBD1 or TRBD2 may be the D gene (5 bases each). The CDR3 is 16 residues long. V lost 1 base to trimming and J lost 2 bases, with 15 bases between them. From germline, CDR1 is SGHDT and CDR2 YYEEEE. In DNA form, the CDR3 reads TGTGCCAGCAGCTTGAGGGACGGCCCTTCACAAGAGACCCAGTACTTC. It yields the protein CASSLRDGPSQETQYF.

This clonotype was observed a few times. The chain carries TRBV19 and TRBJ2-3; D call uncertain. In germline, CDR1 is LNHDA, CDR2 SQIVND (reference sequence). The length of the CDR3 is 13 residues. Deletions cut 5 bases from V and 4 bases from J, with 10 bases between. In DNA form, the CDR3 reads TGTGCCAGTAGTTGGGTGGTTCCAGATACGCAGTATTTT. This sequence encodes CASSWVVPDTQYF.

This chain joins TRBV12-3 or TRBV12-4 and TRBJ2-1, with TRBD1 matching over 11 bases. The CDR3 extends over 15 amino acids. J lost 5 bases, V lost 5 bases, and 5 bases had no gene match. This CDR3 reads CASSPRDRGNNEQFF. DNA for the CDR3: TGTGCCAGCAGTCCCCGGGACAGGGGGAACAATGAGCAGTTCTTC.